Presented here are 9 T cell receptor beta chains from one specimen sequenced in a study of blood T cells in healthy people across ages. For the second PCR, which ran for about 6 to 11 cycles, a sample-barcoded 5' primer and a J-beta primer mix were used. TCRdb reanalysed the 5' RACE reads using MiXCR and keeps one entry per CDR3 protein. The repertoire holds around 700,000 distinct CDR3 sequences, with just under 25% as singletons. These records were also assigned to another study, of T cells of mothers and their children.

The specimen sequenced was blood. Receptor source: a boy aged 5-17 years in good health.

This clonotype was picked up a small number of times. The J gene is TRBJ1-6, the V gene TRBV27, with D possibly being TRBD1 (5 bases). The CDR3 totals 16 residues. Germline V gives CDR1 MNHEY, CDR2 SMNVEV (reference sequence). Deletions cut 6 bases from V and 8 bases from J, with 20 bases between. The CDR3 sequence is CASRGGSGGLYSPLHF. Written as DNA, the CDR3 is TGTGCCAGCAGGGGGGGTTCTGGGGGTTTATATTCACCCCTCCACTTT.

The V gene is TRBV24-1, the J gene TRBJ2-5; D remains ambiguous. V dropped 4 bases and J dropped 2 bases, with 19 bases sitting between them. Per the germline V gene, CDR1 is KGHDR and CDR2 is SFDVKD. The length of the CDR3 is 17 residues. CDR3 in DNA: TGTGCCACCAGTGACGCCTCGGGTAGTTCCCTACAAGAGACCCAGTACTTC. Translating it yields CATSDASGSSLQETQYF.

The rearrangement joins TRBV29-1 to TRBJ1-2; 7 bases line up with TRBD1. The CDR3 extends over 13 amino acids. The ends lost 4 bases at V and 4 bases at J; junction bases unmatched: 6. The germline CDR1 and CDR2 sequences are SQVTM and ANQGSEA. The DNA of the CDR3 is TGCAGCGTTGTCGCCAGGGGGGGCTATGGCTACACCTTC. Residues: CSVVARGGYGYTF.

This clonotype came up a few times. The chain has TRBV12-3 or TRBV12-4 and TRBJ2-5; 12 bases fit TRBD2. The CDR3 runs 18 residues. Losses at the gene ends were 3 bases for V and 0 bases for J; bases not matched to a gene: 8. CDR3 residues: CASSFTSGRTYNQETQYF. CDR3 DNA sequence: TGTGCCAGCAGTTTTACTAGCGGGAGGACCTACAACCAAGAGACCCAGTACTTC.

This clonotype came up a few times. The genes are TRBV29-1 and TRBJ1-2; 12 nucleotides agree with TRBD1. The germline CDR1 and CDR2 sequences are SQVTM and ANQGSEA. V shed 8 bases, J shed 6 bases, and the junction held 7 bases outside the gene matches. The CDR3 loop spans 13 amino acids. The DNA of the CDR3 is TGCAGCACCGGGACAGGGGGCTTCCATGGCTACACCTTC. This translates into CSTGTGGFHGYTF. Together with reference TRBV29-1 and TRBJ1-2, the CDR3 gives the full variable domain: SAVISQKPSRDICQRGTSLTIQCQVDSQVTMMFWYRQQPGQSLTLIATANQGSEATYESGFVIDKFPISRPNLTFSTLTVSNMSPEDSSIYLCSTGTGGFHGYTFGSGTRLTVV.

The chain carries TRBV6-1 and TRBJ2-7, with D perhaps matching TRBD1 or TRBD2 (5 bases each). Trimming left V 1 base short and J 0 bases short, with 22 bases between. This CDR3 region has 19 residues. The germline V gene has CDR1 MNHNS and CDR2 SASEGT. The chain's CDR3 is CASSEEEREMAGSSYEQYF. CDR3 DNA: TGTGCCAGCAGTGAAGAGGAAAGGGAGATGGCAGGGAGCTCCTACGAGCAGTACTTC.

This clonotype was counted between two and nine times. This sequence joins TRBV12-3 or TRBV12-4 and TRBJ1-4; 8 nucleotides agree with TRBD1. With 5 bases clipped from V and 5 bases from J, the junction kept 4 bases outside the gene matches. The CDR3 runs 14 residues. The CDR3 DNA sequence: TGTGCCAGCAGTCGACAGGGGTTAAATGAAAAACTGTTTTTT. It specifies CASSRQGLNEKLFF.

About this clonotype: The junction does not match germline at one end; this may be a read error. The J gene is TRBJ2-7, the V gene TRBV28; 9 bases line up with TRBD2. CDR3 size: 18 residues. CDR1 is MDHEN, CDR2 SYDVKM, per germline. The CDR3 sequence: CASSLARERLAAPYEEYF. The CDR3, as DNA: TGTGCCAGCAGTTTGGCCCGGGAACGACTAGCGGCGCCCTACGAGGAGTACTTC.

This clonotype appeared once. The chain uses TRBV20-1 and TRBJ2-3; tentatively, D is TRBD1 (5 bases). V was cut by 6 bases and J by 0 bases, with 13 bases left in between. The CDR3 spans 14 residues. Germline CDR1 reads DFQATT; CDR2 reads SNEGSKA (reference sequence). The CDR3 here is CSAPDSHSTDTQYF. CDR3 bases: TGCAGTGCCCCAGACAGCCATAGCACAGATACGCAGTATTTT.